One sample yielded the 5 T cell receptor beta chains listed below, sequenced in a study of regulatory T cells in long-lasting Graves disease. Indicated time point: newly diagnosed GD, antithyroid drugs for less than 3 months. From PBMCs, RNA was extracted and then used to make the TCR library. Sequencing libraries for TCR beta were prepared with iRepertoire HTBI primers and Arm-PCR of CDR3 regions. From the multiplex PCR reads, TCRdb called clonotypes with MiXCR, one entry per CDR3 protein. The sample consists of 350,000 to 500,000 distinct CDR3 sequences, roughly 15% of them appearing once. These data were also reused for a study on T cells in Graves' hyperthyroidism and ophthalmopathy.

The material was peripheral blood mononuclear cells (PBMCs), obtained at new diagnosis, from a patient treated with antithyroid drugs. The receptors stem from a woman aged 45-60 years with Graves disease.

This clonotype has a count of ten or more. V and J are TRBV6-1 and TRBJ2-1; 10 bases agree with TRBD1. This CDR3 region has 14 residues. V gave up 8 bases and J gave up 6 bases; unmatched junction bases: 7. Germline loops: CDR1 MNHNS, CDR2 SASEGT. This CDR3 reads CASHGTGAFNEQFF. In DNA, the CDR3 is TGTGCCAGCCACGGGACAGGGGCCTTCAATGAGCAGTTCTTC.

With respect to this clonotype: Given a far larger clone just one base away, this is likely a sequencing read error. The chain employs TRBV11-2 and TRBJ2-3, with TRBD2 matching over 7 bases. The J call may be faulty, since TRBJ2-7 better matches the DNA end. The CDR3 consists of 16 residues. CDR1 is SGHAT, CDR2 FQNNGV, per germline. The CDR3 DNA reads TGTGCCAGCAGCTTGCGGGGACTAAACTCCTACAATGAGCAGTACTTC. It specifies CASSLRGLNSYNEQYF.

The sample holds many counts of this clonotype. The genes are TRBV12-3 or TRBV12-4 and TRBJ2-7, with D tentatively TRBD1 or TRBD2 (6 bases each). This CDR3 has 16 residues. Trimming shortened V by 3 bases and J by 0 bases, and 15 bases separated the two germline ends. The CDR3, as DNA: TGTGCCAGCAGTTTTTCGGCGGGACACTTCTCCTACGAGCAGTACTTC. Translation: CASSFSAGHFSYEQYF.

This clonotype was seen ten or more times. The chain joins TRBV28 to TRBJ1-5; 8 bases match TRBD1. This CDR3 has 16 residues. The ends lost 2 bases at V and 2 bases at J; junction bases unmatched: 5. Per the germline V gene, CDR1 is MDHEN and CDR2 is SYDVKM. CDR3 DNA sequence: TGTGCCAGCAGTTTAGGACAGGGTATTGGCAATCAGCCCCAGCATTTT. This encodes CASSLGQGIGNQPQHF. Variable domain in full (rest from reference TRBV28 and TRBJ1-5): DVKVTQSSRYLVKRTGEKVFLECVQDMDHENMFWYRQDPGLGLRLIYFSYDVKMKEKGDIPEGYSVSREKKERFSLILESASTNQTSMYLCASSLGQGIGNQPQHFGDGTRLSIL.

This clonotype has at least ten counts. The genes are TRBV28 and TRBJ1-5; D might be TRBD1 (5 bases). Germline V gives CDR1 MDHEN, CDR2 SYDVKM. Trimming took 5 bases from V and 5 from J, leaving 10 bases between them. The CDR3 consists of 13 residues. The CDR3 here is CASSPGTYQPQHF. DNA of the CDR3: TGTGCCAGCAGTCCAGGGACTTATCAGCCCCAGCATTTT.